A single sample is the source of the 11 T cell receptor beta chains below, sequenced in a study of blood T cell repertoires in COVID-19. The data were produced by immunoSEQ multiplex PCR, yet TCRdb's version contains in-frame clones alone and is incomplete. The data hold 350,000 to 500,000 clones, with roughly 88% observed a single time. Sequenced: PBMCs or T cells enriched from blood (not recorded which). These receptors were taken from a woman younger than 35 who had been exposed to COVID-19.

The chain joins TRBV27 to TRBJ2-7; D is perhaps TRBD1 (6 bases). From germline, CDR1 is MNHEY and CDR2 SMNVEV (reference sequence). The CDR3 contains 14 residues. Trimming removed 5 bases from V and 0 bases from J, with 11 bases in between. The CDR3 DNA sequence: TGTGCCAGCAGTACGGTCAGGGGCTCCTACGAGCAGTACTTC. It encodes CASSTVRGSYEQYF.

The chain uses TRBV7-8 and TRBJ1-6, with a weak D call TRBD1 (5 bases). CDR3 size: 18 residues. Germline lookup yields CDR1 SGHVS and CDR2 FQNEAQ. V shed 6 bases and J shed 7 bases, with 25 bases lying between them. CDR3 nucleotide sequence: TGTGCCAGCAGAAATGGTGGGTTGGCGGGGCTTCCGAATTCACCCCTCCACTTT. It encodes CASRNGGLAGLPNSPLHF.

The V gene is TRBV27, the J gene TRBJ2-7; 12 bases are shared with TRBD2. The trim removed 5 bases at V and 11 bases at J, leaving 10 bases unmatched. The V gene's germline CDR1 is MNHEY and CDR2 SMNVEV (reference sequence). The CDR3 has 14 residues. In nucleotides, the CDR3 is TGTGCCAGCAGTGCGCTAGCGGGAGGGCCGGAGGAGTACTTC. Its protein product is CASSALAGGPEEYF.

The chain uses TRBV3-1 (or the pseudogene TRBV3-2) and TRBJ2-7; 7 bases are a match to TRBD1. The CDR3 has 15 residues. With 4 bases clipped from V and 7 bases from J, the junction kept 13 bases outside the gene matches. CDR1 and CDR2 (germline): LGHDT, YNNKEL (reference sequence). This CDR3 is CASSRTPGQRPEQYF. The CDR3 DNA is TGTGCCAGCAGCCGGACCCCGGGACAGCGCCCGGAGCAGTACTTC.

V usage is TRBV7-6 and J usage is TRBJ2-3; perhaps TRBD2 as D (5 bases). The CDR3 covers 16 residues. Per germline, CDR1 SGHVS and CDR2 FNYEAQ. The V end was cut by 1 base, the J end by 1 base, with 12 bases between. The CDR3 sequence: CASSLEFTRGTDTQYF. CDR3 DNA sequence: TGTGCCAGCAGCTTAGAATTTACGAGGGGCACAGATACGCAGTATTTT.

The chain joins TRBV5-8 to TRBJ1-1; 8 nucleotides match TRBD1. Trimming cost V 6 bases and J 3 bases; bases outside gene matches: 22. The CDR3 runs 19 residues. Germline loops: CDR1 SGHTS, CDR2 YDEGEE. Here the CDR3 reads CASNFDRGSIVREDTEAFF. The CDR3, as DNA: TGTGCCAGCAACTTCGACAGGGGTTCTATCGTTCGGGAGGACACTGAAGCTTTCTTT.

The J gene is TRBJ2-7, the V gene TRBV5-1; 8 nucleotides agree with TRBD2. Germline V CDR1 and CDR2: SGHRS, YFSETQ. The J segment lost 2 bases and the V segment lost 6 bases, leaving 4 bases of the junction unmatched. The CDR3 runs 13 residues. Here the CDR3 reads CASTAGEAYEQYF. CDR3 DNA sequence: TGCGCCAGCACAGCGGGAGAGGCCTACGAGCAGTACTTC.

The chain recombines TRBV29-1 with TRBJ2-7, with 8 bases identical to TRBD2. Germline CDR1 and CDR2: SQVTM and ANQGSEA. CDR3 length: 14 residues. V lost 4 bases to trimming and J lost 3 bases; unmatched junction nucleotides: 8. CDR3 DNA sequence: TGCAGCGTTGGAGCCGGGGGGGCTGTCTACGAGCAGTACTTC. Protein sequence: CSVGAGGAVYEQYF.

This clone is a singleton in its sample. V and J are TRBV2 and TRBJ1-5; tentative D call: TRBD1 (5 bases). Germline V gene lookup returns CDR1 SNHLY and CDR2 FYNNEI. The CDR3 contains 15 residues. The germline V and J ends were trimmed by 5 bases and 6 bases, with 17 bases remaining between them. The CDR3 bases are TGTGCCAGCAGTTGGGGACTCGACCGAGTTCAGCCCCAGCATTTT. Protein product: CASSWGLDRVQPQHF.

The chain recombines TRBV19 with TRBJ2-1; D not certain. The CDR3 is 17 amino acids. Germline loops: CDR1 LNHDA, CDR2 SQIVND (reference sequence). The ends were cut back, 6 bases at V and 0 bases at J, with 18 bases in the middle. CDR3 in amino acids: CASSIVAGLSSYNEQFF. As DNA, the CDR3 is TGTGCCAGTAGCATTGTTGCCGGGTTAAGCTCCTACAATGAGCAGTTCTTC. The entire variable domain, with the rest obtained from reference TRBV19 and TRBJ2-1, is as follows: DGGITQSPKYLFRKEGQNVTLSCEQNLNHDAMYWYRQDPGQGLRLIYYSQIVNDFQKGDIAEGYSVSREKKESFPLTVTSAQKNPTAFYLCASSIVAGLSSYNEQFFGPGTRLTVL.

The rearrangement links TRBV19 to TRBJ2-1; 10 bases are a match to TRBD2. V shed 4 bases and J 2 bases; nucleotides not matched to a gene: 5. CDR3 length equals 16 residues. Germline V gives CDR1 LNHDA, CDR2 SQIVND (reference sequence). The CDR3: CASSSLAGVTYNEQFF. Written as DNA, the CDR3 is TGTGCCAGTAGTAGTCTAGCGGGAGTAACCTACAATGAGCAGTTCTTC.